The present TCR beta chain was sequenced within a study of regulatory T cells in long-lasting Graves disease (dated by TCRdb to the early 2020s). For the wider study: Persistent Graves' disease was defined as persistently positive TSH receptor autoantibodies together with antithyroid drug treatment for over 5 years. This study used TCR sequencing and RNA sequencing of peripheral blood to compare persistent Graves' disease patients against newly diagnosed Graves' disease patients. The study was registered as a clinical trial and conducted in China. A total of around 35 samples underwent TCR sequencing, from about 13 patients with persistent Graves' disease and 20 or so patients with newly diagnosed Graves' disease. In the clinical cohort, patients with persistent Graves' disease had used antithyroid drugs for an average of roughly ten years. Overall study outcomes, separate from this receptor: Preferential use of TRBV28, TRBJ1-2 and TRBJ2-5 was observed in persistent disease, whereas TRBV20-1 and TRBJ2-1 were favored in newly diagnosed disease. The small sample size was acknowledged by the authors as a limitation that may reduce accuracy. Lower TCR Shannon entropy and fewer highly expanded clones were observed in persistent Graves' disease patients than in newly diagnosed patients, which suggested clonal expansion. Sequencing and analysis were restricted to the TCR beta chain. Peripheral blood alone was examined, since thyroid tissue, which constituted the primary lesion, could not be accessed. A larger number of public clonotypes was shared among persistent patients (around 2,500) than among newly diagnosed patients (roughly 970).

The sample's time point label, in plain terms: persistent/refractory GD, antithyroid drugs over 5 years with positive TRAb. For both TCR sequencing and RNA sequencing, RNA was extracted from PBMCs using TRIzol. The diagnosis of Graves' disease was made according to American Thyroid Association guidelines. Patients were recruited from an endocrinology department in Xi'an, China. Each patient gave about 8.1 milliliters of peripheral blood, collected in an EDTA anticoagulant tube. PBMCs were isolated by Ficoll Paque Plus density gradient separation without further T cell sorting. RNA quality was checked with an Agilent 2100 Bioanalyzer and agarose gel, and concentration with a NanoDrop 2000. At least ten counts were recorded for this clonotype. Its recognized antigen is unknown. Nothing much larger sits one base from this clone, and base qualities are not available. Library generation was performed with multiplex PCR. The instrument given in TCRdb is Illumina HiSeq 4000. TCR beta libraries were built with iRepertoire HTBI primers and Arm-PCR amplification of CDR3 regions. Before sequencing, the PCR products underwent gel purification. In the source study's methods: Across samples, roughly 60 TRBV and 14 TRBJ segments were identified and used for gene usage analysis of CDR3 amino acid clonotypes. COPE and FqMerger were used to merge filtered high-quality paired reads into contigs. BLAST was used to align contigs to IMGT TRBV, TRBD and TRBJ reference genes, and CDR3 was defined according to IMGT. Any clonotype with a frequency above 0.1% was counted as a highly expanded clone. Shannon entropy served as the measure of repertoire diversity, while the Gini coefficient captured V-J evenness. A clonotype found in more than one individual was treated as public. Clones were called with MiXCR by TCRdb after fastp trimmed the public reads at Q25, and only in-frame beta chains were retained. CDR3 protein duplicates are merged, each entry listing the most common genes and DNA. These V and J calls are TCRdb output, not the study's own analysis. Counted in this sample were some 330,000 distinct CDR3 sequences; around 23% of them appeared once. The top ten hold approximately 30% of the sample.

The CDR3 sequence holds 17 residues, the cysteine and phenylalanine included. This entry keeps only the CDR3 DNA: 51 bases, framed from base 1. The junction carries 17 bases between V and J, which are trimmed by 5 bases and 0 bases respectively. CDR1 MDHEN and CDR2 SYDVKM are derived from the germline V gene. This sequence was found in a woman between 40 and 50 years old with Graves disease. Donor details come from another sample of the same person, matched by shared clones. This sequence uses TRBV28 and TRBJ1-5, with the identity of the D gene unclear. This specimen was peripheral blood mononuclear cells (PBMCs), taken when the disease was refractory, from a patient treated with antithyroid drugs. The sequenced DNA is TGTGCCAGCAGTCGCCAGGACGGATTGTATAGCAATCAGCCCCAGCATTTT. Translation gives CASSRQDGLYSNQPQHF.